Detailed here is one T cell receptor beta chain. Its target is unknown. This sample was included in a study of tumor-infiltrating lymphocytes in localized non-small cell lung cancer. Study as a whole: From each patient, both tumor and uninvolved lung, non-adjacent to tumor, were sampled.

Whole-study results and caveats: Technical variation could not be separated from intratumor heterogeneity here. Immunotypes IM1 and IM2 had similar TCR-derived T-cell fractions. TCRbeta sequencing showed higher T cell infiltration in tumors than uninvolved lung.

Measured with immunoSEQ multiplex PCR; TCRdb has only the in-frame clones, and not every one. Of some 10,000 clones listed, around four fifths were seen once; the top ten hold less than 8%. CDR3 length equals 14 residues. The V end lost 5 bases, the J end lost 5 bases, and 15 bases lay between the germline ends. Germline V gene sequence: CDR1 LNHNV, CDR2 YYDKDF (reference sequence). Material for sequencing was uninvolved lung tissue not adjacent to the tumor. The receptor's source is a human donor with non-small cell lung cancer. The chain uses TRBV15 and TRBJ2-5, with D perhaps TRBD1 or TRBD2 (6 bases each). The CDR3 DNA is TGTGCCACCAGCTATGGAGGGGGGTCGGAGACCCAGTACTTC. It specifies CATSYGGGSETQYF.